This note documents a single T cell receptor beta chain sequence. Its antigen is currently unknown. Germline lookup yields CDR1 SNHLY and CDR2 FYNNEI. The CDR3 has 15 amino acids. The V gene lost 6 bases and the J gene lost 0 bases, with 11 bases spanning the gap. The method was immunoSEQ multiplex PCR; TCRdb's version includes in-frame clones alone and lacks a portion of them. The data contain roughly 23,000 clones, around 68% of them singletons. This sample was taken from a study of vaccination effects on CD4 cells after COVID-19. Expansion of antigen-specific CD4+ T cells with viral peptide pools was carried out by the ViraFEST assay before sequencing. Researchers isolated CD4+ T cells once approximately eleven days of culture had elapsed. People in the vaccine group had not been infected with SARS-CoV-2 before, and their nucleocapsid antibodies were negative.

This receptor was identified in a human donor who received a COVID-19 vaccine. This rearrangement joins TRBV2 to TRBJ2-2; D is possibly TRBD1 (6 bases). Source: CD4+ T cells from PBMCs cultured with HCoV-NL63 spike peptides, taken before COVID-19 vaccination. The CDR3 region has the DNA TGTGCCAGCAGGGGGGACACCTCGAACACCGGGGAGCTGTTTTTT. Encoded protein: CASRGDTSNTGELFF.